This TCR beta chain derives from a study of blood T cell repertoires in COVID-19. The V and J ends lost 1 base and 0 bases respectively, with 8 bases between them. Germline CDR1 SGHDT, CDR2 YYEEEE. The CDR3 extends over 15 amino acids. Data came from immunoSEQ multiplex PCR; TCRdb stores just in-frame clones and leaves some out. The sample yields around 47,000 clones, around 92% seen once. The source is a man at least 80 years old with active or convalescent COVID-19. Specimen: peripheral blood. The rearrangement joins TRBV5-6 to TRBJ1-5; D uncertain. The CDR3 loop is CASSLWGDSNQPQHF. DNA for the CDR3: TGTGCCAGCAGCTTGTGGGGAGATAGCAATCAGCCCCAGCATTTT.